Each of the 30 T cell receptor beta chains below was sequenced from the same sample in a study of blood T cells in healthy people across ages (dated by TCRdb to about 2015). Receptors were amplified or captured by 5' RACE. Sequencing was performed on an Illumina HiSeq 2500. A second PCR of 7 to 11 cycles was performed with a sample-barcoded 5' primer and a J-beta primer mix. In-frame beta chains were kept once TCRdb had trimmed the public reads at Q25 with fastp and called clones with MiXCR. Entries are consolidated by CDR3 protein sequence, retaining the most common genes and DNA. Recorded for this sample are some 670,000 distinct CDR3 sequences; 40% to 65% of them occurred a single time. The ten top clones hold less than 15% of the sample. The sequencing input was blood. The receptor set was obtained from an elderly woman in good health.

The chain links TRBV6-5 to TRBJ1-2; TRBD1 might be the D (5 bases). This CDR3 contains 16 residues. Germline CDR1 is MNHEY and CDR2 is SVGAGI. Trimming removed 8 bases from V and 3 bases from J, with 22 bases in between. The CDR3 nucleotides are TGTGCCAGCGGATTATTCCCGGGACCCCCTCACTATGGCTACACCTTC. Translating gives CASGLFPGPPHYGYTF.

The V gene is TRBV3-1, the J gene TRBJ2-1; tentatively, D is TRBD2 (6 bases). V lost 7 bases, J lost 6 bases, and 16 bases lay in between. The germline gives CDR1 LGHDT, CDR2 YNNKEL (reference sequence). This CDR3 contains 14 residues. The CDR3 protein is CASTPGLARNEQFF. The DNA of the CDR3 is TGTGCCAGCACCCCGGGGCTAGCGCGCAATGAGCAGTTCTTC.

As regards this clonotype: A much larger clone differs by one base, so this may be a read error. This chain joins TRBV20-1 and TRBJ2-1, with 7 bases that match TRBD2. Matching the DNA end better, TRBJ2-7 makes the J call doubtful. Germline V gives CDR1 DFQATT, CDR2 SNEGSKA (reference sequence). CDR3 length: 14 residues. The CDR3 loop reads CSSRGGRIYNEQYF. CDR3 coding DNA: TGCAGTTCCAGAGGCGGGAGAATCTACAATGAGCAGTACTTC.

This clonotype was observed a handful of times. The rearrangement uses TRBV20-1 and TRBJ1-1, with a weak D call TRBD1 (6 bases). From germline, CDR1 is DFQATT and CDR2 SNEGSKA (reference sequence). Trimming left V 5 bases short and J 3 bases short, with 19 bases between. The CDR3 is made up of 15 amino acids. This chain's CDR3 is CSALPAGAWDTEAFF. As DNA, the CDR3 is TGCAGTGCTCTCCCGGCGGGGGCATGGGACACTGAAGCTTTCTTT.

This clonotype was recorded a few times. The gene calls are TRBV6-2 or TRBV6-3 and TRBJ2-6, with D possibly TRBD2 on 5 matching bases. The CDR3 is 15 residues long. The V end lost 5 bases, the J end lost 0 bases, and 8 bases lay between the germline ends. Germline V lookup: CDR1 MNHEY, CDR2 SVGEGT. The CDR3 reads CASSDYVSGANVLTF. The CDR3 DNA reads TGTGCCAGCAGTGACTACGTCTCTGGGGCCAACGTCCTGACTTTC.

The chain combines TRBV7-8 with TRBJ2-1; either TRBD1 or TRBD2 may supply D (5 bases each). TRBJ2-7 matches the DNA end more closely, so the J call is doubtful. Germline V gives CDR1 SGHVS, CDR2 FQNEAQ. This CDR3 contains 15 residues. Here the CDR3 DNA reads TGTGCCAGCAAACTAGGACATCAGGGCACCTACGAGCAGTACTTC. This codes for CASKLGHQGTYEQYF.

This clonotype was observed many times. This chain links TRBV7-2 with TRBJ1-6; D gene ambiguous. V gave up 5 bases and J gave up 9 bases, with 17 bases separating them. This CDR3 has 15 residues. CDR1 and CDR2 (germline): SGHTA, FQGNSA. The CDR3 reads CASSASPTLGSPLHF. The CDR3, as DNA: TGTGCCAGCAGCGCGAGCCCAACCTTGGGTTCACCCCTCCACTTT.

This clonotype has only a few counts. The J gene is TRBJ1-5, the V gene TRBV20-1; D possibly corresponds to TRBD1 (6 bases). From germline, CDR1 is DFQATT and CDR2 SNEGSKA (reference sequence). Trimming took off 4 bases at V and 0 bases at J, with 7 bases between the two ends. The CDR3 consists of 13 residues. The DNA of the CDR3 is TGCAGTGCTACCAGGGGTAGCAATCAGCCCCAGCATTTT. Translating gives CSATRGSNQPQHF.

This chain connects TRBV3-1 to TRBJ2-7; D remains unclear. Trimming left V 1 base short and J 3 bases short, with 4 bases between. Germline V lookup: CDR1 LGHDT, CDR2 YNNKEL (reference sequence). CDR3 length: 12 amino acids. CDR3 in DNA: TGTGCCAGCAGCCAAGTTCGCTACGAGCAGTACTTC. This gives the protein CASSQVRYEQYF.

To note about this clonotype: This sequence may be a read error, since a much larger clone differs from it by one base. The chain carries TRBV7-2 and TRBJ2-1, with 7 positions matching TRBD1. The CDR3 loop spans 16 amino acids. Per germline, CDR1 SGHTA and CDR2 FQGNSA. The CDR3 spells CASNLVGTAVQWEQFF. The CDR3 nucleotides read TGTGCCAGCAACTTAGTGGGGACAGCCGTACAATGGGAGCAGTTCTTC.

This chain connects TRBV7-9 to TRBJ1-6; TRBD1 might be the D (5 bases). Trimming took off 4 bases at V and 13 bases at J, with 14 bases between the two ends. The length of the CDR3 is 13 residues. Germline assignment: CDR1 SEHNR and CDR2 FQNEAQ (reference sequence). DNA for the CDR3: TGTGCCAGCAGCTCATCCGGGGGGGAGCCCCTCCACTTT. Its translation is CASSSSGGEPLHF.

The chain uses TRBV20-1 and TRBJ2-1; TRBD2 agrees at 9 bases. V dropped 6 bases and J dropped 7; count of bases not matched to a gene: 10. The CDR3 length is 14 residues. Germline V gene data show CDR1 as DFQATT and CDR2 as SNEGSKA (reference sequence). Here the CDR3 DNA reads TGCAGTGCCCACCGTGCGCGGGGGGGAAATGAGCAGTTCTTC. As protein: CSAHRARGGNEQFF.

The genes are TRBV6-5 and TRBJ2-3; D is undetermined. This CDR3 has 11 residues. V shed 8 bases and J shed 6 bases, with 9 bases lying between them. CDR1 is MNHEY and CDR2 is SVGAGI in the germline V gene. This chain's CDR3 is CASGPWDTQYF. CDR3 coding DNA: TGTGCCAGCGGACCTTGGGATACGCAGTATTTT.

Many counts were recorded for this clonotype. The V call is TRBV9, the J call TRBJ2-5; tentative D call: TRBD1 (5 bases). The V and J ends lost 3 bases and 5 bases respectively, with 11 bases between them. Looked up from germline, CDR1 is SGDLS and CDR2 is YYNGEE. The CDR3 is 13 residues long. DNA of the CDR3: TGTGCCAGCAGCGCCAAGGGGCAGGAGACCCAGTACTTC. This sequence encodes CASSAKGQETQYF.

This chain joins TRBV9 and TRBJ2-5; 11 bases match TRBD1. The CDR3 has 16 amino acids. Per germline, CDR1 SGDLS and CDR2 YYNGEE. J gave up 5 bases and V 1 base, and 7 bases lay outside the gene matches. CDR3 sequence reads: CASSVSGQGAGETQYF. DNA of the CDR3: TGTGCCAGCAGCGTAAGCGGACAGGGGGCAGGGGAGACCCAGTACTTC.

Here the CDR3 reads CSATAGTSGKYNEQFF. The CDR3 DNA follows: TGCAGTGCTACCGCCGGGACTAGCGGGAAGTACAATGAGCAGTTCTTC. V usage is TRBV20-1 and J usage is TRBJ2-1, with 13 bases lining up with TRBD2. CDR3 length equals 16 residues. CDR1 and CDR2 from the germline V gene are DFQATT and SNEGSKA (reference sequence). J was trimmed by 4 bases and V by 4 bases; bases with no gene match: 7.

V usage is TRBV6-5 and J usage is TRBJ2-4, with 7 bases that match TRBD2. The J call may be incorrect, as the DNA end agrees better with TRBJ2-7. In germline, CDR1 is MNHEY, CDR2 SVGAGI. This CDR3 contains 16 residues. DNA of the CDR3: TGTGCCAGCAGTTACGGGTGGGGGGGGGAGAACTACGAGCAGTACTTC. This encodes CASSYGWGGENYEQYF.

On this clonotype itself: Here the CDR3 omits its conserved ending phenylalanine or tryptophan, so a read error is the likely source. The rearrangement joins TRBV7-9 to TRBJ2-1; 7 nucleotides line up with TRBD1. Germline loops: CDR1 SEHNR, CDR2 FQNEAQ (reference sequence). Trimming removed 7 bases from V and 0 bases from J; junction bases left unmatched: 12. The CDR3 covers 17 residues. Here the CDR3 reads CASKKHRGPSSYNEQFY. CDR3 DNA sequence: TGTGCCAGCAAAAAACACAGGGGCCCGAGCTCCTACAATGAGCAGTTCTAC.

The CDR3: CASLSGTGVYETQYF. The DNA of the CDR3 is TGTGCCAGCCTCTCAGGGACAGGGGTATACGAGACCCAGTACTTC. The chain joins TRBV7-2 to TRBJ2-5, with 10 bases fitting TRBD1. The CDR3 totals 15 residues. Trimming removed 8 bases from V and 5 bases from J; junction bases left unmatched: 11. Germline lookup yields CDR1 SGHTA and CDR2 FQGNSA.

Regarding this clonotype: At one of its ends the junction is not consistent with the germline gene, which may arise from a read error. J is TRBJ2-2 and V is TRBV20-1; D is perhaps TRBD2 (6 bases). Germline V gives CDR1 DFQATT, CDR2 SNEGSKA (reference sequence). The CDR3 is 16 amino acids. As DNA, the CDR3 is TGCAGTGCTAGAGATCTCGGCGGGGCGAACACCGGGGAGCCGTTTTTT. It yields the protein CSARDLGGANTGEPFF.

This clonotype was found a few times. The CDR3 is CASSTMRGASNSPLHF. The CDR3 region has the DNA TGCGCCAGCTCCACGATGCGAGGGGCGAGTAATTCACCCCTCCACTTT. The chain combines TRBV4-1 with TRBJ1-6; possible D gene TRBD1, 5 bases. Looked up from germline, CDR1 is MGHRA and CDR2 is YSYEKL. This CDR3 is built from 16 residues. The germline V and J ends were trimmed by 8 bases and 6 bases, with 20 bases remaining between them.

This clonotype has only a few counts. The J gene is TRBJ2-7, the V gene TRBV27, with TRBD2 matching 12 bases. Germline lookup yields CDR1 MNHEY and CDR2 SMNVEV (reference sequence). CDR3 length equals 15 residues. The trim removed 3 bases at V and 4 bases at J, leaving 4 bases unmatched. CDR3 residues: CASSFSTSGSYEQYF. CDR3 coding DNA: TGTGCCAGCAGTTTTTCGACTAGCGGGAGTTACGAGCAGTACTTC.

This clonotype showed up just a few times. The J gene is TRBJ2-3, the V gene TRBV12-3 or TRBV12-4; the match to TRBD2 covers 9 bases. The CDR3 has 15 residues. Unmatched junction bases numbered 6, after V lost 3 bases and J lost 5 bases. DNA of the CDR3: TGTGCCAGCAGTTTGCGGGGGGGCCGAGGAGATACGCAGTATTTT. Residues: CASSLRGGRGDTQYF.

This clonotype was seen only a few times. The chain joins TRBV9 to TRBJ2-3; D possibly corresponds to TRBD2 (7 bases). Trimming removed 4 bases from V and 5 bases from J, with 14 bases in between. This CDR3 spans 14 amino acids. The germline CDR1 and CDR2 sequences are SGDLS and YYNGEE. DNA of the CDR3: TGTGCCAGCAGCTCCCGGGGGGCAGGAGATACGCAGTATTTT. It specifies CASSSRGAGDTQYF.

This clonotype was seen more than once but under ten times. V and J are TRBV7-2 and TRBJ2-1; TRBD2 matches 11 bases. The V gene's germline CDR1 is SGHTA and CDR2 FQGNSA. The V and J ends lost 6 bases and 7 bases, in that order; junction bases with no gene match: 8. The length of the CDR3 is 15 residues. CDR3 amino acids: CASSPFSGRGNEQFF. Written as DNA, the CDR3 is TGTGCCAGCAGTCCCTTTAGCGGGAGGGGGAATGAGCAGTTCTTC.

CDR3 sequence reads: CAISPDRGNLGSTDTQYF. CDR3 DNA: TGTGCCATCAGCCCGGACAGGGGGAACTTGGGAAGCACAGATACGCAGTATTTT. The chain employs TRBV10-3 and TRBJ2-3; 10 bases fit TRBD1. Germline V gene data show CDR1 as ENHRY and CDR2 as SYGVKD. The J segment lost 0 bases and the V segment lost 6 bases, leaving 12 bases of the junction unmatched. The CDR3 has 18 amino acids.

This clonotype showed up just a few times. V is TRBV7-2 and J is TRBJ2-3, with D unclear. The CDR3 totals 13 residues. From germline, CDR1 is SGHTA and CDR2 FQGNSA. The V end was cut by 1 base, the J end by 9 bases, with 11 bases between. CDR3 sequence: CASSLGTTATQYF. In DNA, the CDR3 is TGTGCCAGCAGCTTAGGGACGACTGCGACGCAGTATTTT.

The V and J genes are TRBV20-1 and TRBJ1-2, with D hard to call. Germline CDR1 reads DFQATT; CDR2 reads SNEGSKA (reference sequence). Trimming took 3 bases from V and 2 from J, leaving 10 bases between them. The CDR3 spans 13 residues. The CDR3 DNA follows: TGCAGTGCTAGTACCGACGGAAACTATGGCTACACCTTC. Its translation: CSASTDGNYGYTF.

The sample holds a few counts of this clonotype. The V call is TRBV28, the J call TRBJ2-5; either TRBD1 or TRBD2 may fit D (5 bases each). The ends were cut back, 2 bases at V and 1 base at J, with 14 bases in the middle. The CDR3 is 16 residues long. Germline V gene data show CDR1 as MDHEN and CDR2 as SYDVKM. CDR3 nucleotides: TGTGCCAGCAGTTTAATGGGTAGAGGGGCCCAAGAGACCCAGTACTTC. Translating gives CASSLMGRGAQETQYF. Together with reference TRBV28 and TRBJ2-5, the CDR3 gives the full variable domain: DVKVTQSSRYLVKRTGEKVFLECVQDMDHENMFWYRQDPGLGLRLIYFSYDVKMKEKGDIPEGYSVSREKKERFSLILESASTNQTSMYLCASSLMGRGAQETQYFGPGTRLLVL.

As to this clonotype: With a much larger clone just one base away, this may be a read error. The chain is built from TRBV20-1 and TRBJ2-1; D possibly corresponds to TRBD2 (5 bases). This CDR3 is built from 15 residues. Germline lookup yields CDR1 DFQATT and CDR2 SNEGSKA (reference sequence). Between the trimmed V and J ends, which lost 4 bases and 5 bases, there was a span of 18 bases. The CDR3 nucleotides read TGCAGTGCTACCCCCTTAGTGGGAGCCCACAATGAGCAGTTCTTC. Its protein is CSATPLVGAHNEQFF.